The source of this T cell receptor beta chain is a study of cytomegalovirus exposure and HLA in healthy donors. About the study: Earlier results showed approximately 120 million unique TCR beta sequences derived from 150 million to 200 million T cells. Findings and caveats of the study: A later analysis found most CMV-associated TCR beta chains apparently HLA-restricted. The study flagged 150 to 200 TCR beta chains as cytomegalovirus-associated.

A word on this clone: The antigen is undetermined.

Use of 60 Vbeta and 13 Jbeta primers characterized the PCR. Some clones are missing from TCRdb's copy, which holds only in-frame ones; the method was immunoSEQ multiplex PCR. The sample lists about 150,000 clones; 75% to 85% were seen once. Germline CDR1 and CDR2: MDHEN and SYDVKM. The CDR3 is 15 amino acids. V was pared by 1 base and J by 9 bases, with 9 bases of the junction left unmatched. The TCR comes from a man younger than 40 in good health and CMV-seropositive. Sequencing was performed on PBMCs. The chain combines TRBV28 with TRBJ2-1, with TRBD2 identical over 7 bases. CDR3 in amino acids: CASSLYRGSRGEQFF. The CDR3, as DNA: TGTGCCAGCAGTTTATATCGCGGGAGCCGGGGTGAGCAGTTCTTC.